Below, one TCR beta chain is given with its context. This sample is drawn from a study of blood T cell repertoires in COVID-19. Authors' analysis steps: Amplification of reference gene primers provided the estimated nucleated cell counts. Assay: immunoSEQ multiplex PCR; the TCRdb copy retains only in-frame clones and omits some. V and J calls and clone size follow that table, whereas D and trimming were derived from the DNA. The sample yields about 59,000 clones, approximately 90% seen once. The sequence derives from a man older than 75 with acute or convalescent COVID-19. The sample taken for sequencing was peripheral blood.

CDR3 loop: CATSRDRASANTGELFF. CDR3 nucleotide sequence: TGTGCCACCAGCAGAGATCGGGCTAGCGCCAACACCGGGGAGCTGTTTTTT. The chain employs TRBV15 and TRBJ2-2, with TRBD2 as a possible D gene (6 bases). Germline assignment: CDR1 LNHNV and CDR2 YYDKDF (reference sequence). Trimming stripped 0 bases from V and 2 bases from J, with 13 bases between. This CDR3 region has 17 residues.